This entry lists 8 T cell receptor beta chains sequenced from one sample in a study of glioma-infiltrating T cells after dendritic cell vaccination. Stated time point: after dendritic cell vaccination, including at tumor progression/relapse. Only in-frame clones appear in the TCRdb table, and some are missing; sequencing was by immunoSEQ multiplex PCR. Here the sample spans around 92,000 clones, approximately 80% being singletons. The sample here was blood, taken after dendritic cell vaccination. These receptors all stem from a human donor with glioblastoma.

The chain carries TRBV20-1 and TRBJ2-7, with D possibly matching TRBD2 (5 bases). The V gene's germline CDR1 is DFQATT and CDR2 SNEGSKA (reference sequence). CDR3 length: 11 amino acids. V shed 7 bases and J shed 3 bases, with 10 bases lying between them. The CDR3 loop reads CSVGSHYEQYF. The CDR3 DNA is TGCAGTGTTGGGAGTCACTACGAGCAGTACTTC.

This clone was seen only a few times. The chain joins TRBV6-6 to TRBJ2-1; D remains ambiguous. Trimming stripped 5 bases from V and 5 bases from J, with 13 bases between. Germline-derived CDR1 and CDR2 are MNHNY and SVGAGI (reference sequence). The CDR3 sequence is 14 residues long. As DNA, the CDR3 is TGTGCCAGCAGTCTTCCCCAGGATAACAATGAGCAGTTCTTC. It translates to CASSLPQDNNEQFF.

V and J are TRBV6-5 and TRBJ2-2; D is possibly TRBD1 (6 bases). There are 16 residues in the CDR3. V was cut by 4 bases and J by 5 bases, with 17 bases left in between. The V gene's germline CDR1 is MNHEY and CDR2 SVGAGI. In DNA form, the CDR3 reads TGTGCCAGCAGTTTAGGGGGTGTATACGAGACCGGGGAGCTGTTTTTT. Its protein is CASSLGGVYETGELFF.

The CDR3 region has the DNA TGTGCCAGTAGCCTAGACAGGGGAGAAAATGAAAAACTGTTTTTT. This encodes CASSLDRGENEKLFF. This chain joins TRBV19 and TRBJ1-4; 8 nucleotides agree with TRBD1. V trimming: 6 bases; J trimming: 5 bases; junction bases outside the gene matches: 8. This CDR3 contains 15 residues. Germline values: CDR1 LNHDA, CDR2 SQIVND (reference sequence).

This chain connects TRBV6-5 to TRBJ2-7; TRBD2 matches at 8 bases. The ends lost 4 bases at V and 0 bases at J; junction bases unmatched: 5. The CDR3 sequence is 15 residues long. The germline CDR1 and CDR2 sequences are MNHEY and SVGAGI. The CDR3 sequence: CASSSGLGVSYEQYF. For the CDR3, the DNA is TGTGCCAGCAGTTCGGGACTAGGGGTCTCCTACGAGCAGTACTTC.

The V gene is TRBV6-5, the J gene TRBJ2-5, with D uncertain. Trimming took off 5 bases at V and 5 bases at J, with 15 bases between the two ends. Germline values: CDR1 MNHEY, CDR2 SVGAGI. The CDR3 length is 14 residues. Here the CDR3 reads CASSPEYASETQYF. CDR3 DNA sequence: TGTGCCAGCAGTCCCGAGTACGCCTCGGAGACCCAGTACTTC.

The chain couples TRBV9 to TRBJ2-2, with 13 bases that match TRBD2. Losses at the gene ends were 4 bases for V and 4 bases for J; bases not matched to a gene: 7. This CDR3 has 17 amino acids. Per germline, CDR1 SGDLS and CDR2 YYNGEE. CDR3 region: CASSIGLAGVGTGELFF. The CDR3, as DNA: TGTGCCAGCAGCATCGGACTAGCGGGAGTGGGCACCGGGGAGCTGTTTTTT.

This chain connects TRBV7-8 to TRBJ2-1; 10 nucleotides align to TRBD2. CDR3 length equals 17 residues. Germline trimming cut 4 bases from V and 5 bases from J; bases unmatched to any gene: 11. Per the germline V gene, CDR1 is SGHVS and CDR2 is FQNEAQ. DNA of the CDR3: TGTGCCAGCAGCTCCCTCCGTAGCGGGGGGTTCCACAATGAGCAGTTCTTC. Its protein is CASSSLRSGGFHNEQFF.